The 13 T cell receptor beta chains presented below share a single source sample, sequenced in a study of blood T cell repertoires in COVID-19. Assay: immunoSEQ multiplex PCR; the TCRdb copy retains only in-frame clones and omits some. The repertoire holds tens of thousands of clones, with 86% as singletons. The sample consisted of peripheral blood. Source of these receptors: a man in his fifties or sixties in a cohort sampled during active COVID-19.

The CDR3 nucleotides read TGTGCCAGCAGCCAGGGGCCTAGCGTTTATCGGTTCTTC. This sequence encodes CASSQGPSVYRFF. The chain is built from TRBV4-2 and TRBJ2-1; possible D gene TRBD2, 6 bases. Trimming shortened V by 3 bases and J by 15 bases, and 18 bases separated the two germline ends. Germline V gene sequence: CDR1 LGHNA, CDR2 YNFKEQ. The CDR3 runs 13 residues.

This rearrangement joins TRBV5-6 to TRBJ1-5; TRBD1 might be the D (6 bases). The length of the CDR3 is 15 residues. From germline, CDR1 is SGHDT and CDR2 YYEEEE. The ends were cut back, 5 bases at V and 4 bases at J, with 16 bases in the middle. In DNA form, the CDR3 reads TGTGCCAGCAGTCTGGCAGGGGCGAGTAATCAGCCCCAGCATTTT. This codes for CASSLAGASNQPQHF.

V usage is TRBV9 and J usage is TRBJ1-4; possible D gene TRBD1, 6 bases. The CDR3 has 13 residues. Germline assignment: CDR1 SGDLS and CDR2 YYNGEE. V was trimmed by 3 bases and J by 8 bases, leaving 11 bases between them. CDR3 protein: CASSEQGVEKLFF. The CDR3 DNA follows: TGTGCCAGCAGCGAACAGGGTGTAGAAAAACTGTTTTTT.

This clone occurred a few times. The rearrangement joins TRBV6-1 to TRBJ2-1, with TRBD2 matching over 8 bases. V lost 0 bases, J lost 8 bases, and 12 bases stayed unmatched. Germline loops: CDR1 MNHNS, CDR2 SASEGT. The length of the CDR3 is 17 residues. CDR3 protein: CASSEASGRAGSDEQFF. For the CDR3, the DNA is TGTGCCAGCAGTGAAGCGTCCGGGAGGGCCGGCTCGGATGAGCAGTTCTTC.

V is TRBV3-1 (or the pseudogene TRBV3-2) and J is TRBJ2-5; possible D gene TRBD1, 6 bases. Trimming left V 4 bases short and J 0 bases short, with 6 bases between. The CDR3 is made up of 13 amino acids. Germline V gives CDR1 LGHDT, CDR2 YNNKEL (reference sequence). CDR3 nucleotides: TGTGCCAGCAGCCGGACAGACCAAGAGACCCAGTACTTC. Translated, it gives CASSRTDQETQYF.

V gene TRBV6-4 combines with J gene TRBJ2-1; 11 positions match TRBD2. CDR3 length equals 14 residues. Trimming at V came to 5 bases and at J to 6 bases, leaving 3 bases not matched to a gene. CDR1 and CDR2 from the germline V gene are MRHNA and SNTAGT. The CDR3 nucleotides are TGTGCCAGCAGTTATAGCGGGGGGGCCAATGAGCAGTTCTTC. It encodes CASSYSGGANEQFF.

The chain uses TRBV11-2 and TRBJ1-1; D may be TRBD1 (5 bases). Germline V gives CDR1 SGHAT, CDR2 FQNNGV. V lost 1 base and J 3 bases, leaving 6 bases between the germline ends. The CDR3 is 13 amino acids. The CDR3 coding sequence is TGTGCCAGCAGCTTAGGCAGGGACACTGAAGCTTTCTTT. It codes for CASSLGRDTEAFF.

The CDR3 region is CASSSWDRVATGELFF. CDR3 DNA sequence: TGTGCCAGCAGCTCCTGGGACAGGGTGGCCACCGGGGAGCTGTTTTTT. The chain is built from TRBV11-3 and TRBJ2-2, with 9 positions matching TRBD1. With 4 bases clipped from V and 4 bases from J, the junction kept 7 bases outside the gene matches. The CDR3 spans 16 residues. The V gene's germline CDR1 is SGHNT and CDR2 YENEEA.

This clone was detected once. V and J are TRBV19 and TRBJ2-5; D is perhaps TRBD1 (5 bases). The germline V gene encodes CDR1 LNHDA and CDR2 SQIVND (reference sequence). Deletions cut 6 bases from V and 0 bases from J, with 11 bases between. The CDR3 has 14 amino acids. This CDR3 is CASRESGYQETQYF. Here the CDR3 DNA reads TGTGCCAGTAGAGAGTCAGGGTACCAAGAGACCCAGTACTTC.

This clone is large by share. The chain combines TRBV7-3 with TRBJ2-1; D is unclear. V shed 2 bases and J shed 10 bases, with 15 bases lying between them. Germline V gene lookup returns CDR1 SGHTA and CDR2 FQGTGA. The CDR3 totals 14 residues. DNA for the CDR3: TGTGCCAGCAGCTTATATCCCCCCGACGGGGAGCAGTTCTTC. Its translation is CASSLYPPDGEQFF. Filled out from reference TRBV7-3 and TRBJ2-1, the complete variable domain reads GAGVSQTPSNKVTEKGKYVELRCDPISGHTALYWYRQSLGQGPEFLIYFQGTGAADDSGLPNDRFFAVRPEGSVSTLKIQRTERGDSAVYLCASSLYPPDGEQFFGPGTRLTVL.

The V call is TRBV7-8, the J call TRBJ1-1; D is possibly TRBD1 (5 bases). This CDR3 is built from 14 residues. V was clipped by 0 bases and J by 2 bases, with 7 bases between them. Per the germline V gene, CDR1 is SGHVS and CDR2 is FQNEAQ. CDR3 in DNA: TGTGCCAGCAGCTTAGCGGGGCTAAACACTGAAGCTTTCTTT. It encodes CASSLAGLNTEAFF.

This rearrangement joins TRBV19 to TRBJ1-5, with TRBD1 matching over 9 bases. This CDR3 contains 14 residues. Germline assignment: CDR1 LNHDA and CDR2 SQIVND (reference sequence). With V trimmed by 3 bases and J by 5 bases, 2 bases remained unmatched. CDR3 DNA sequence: TGTGCCAGTAGTATGGGACAGGGACATCAGCCCCAGCATTTT. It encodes CASSMGQGHQPQHF.

The CDR3 reads CASSEPSTGELFF. The CDR3 nucleotides are TGTGCCAGCAGTGAACCCAGTACCGGGGAGCTGTTTTTT. This chain connects TRBV2 to TRBJ2-2; the D is unclear. The CDR3 sequence is 13 residues long. V dropped 2 bases and J dropped 5 bases, with 6 bases sitting between them. The germline gives CDR1 SNHLY, CDR2 FYNNEI.